The T cell receptor (beta chain) under discussion was sequenced for a study of early T cells in non-severe SARS-CoV-2 infection. From germline, CDR1 is SGHVS and CDR2 FQNEAQ. V lost 5 bases to trimming and J lost 0 bases, with 22 bases between them. The CDR3 is made up of 18 amino acids. One entry per CDR3 protein results from TCRdb running MiXCR on the 5' RACE reads. This sample has 70,000 to 90,000 distinct CDR3 sequences, with roughly 16% found just once. This rearrangement joins TRBV7-8 to TRBJ1-1; perhaps TRBD1 as D (6 bases). Sequenced material: whole blood. This clonotype originated in an adult who was a healthcare worker with PCR-confirmed SARS-CoV-2 infection or an uninfected control (not recorded which). The CDR3 reads CASSPRPPAAGVNTEAFF. Written as DNA, the CDR3 is TGTGCCAGCAGCCCAAGACCCCCCGCGGCAGGGGTGAACACTGAAGCTTTCTTT.